The clone carrying this T cell receptor (beta chain) was observed a few times. The antigen remains unidentified. This sample is part of a study of cytomegalovirus exposure and HLA in healthy donors. General study findings and limits: Analysis was carried out at a later point, and it linked a missense DCLRE1C variant to TCR beta V- and J-gene trimming. Earlier findings revealed that most TCR beta V segments proved productive either about 87% or about 30% of the time.

The CDR3 spans 14 residues. V was trimmed by 7 bases and J by 4 bases, leaving 18 bases between them. Germline CDR1 and CDR2: SGHRS and YFSETQ. Amplification used 60 Vbeta primers and 13 Jbeta primers. The method was immunoSEQ multiplex PCR; TCRdb's version includes in-frame clones alone and lacks a portion of them. Here the sample spans about 87,000 clones, over 65% being singletons. Sample: PBMCs. The chain has TRBV5-1 and TRBJ2-7; tentatively, D is TRBD2 (6 bases). The clonotype comes from a man aged 25 to 40 in good health and CMV-seropositive. CDR3 bases: TGCGCCAGCGCCCGTTTGGAGGGGAAATACGAGCAGTACTTC. Translation: CASARLEGKYEQYF.